This T cell receptor (beta chain) was retrieved from a study of OX40 agonist ivuxolimab in advanced cancers. The CDR3 is made up of 14 amino acids. CDR1 is GTSNPN and CDR2 is SVGIG in the germline V gene (reference sequence). V was clipped by 0 bases and J by 4 bases, with 12 bases between them. Produced via immunoSEQ multiplex PCR; TCRdb's table is partial and in-frame only. The data contain 75,000 to 80,000 clones, roughly 87% of them singletons. This clonotype was obtained from an adult with an advanced solid tumor such as melanoma, head and neck, liver or kidney cancer. This specimen consisted of CD4+ or CD8+ T cells sorted from blood, obtained in a trial of the OX40 agonist ivuxolimab. The chain uses TRBV30 and TRBJ1-2, with D perhaps matching TRBD1 (6 bases). The CDR3: CAWSVRGRGYGYTF. The CDR3 DNA reads TGTGCCTGGAGTGTACGGGGCAGGGGCTATGGCTACACCTTC. Full variable domain (missing parts from reference TRBV30 and TRBJ1-2): SQTIHQWPATLVQPVGSPLSLECTVEGTSNPNLYWYRQAAGRGLQLLFYSVGIGQISSEVPQNLSASRPQDRQFILSSKKLLLSDSGFYLCAWSVRGRGYGYTFGSGTRLTVV.